The present T cell receptor (beta chain) was sequenced within a study of CD8 T cells in Susac syndrome (dated by TCRdb to about 2019). As for the study more broadly: Repertoire sequencing was used to test whether CD8+ T cell activation and differentiation in Susac syndrome was antigen driven. Findings and caveats that apply to the study as a whole: The study acknowledged that relatively few individuals were included in the TCR sequencing and HLA analysis.

RNA was extracted using the RNeasy kit, and roughly 0.45 to 1 microgram was reverse transcribed with random hexamers. TCR beta CDR3 regions were amplified with the immunoSEQ multiplex PCR assay covering 54 Vbeta and 13 Jbeta segments. PCR amplification bias was corrected by using a synthetic template baseline for primer optimization and computational correction. The authors processed their data as follows. Reads were annotated to V, D and J genes per IMGT and analyzed with immunoSEQ Analyzer, keeping only productive sequences. Clonality was calculated as one minus the Shannon entropy normalized by log2 of the number of productive unique sequences. For each patient and control, public and private clones were evaluated among the 100 most prevalent clones. Susac-specific clones were defined as absent from healthy and MS cohorts, 1052 published viral clones and other ImmuneACCESS disease sequences. The public reads were reanalyzed by TCRdb: fastp trimming at Q25, MiXCR alignment, in-frame beta chains only. All rows with the same CDR3 protein become a single entry with the most common DNA and genes. TCRdb, rather than the study authors, made the V and J calls. Counted in this sample were roughly 120,000 distinct CDR3 sequences; less than 95% of them appeared once. Less than 0.15% of the sample lies in the top ten.

On this clonotype itself: This clone's antigen is unknown. The germline gene is not matched at one end of the junction; a read error may be the cause.

Peripheral blood CD8+ and CD4+ T cells from healthy donors, Susac syndrome patients and multiple sclerosis patients were profiled using high-throughput TCR beta sequencing. Multiple sclerosis controls were treatment-naive patients with stable or active relapsing-remitting disease fulfilling revised McDonald criteria. Bulk CD8+ and CD4+ T cells were purified by magnetic negative isolation, while CD8+ TEMRA cells were enriched using FACS. Blood was drawn into EDTA tubes, processed within 24 hours, and PBMCs were isolated by density gradient centrifugation. PBMCs intended for TCR sequencing were frozen in liquid nitrogen and were later thawed in a 37 degrees C water bath. A purity of at least 90% was achieved for sorted or isolated CD4+, CD8+ and CD8+ TEMRA cells. The receptor comes from a human donor with multiple sclerosis. The sequenced sample consisted of CD4+ T cells from PBMCs.

The CDR3 reads CASSPPSDTEAFF. At the DNA level, the sequence is TGTGCCAGTTCACCCCCGTCAGACACTGAAGCTTTCTTT. Recombination joined TRBV18 with TRBJ1-1, with no confident D gene call. From the cysteine through the phenylalanine, the CDR3 covers 13 amino acids. Only the CDR3 region is kept as DNA, spanning 39 bases read in frame from base 1. Taken from the germline V gene, the CDR1 and CDR2 loops are KGHSH and LQKENI. The full variable domain, with segments outside the CDR3 supplied by the reference TRBV18 and TRBJ1-1 proteins, appears as NAGVMQNPRHLVRRRGQEARLRCSPMKGHSHVYWYRQLPEEGLKFMVYLQKENIIDESGMPKERFSAEFPKEGPSILRIQQVVRGDSAAYFCASSPPSDTEAFFGQGTRLTVV.